A selection of T cell receptor beta chains follows, all from one sample in a study of cytomegalovirus exposure and HLA in healthy donors. Here immunoSEQ multiplex PCR was the method, and the copy in TCRdb shows in-frame clones only, minus some. The data show tens of thousands of clones, about 91% seen once. The sample was PBMCs. These receptors were collected from a woman between 25 and 40 years old in good health and CMV-seronegative. The CDR3 runs from the conserved cysteine through the conserved F or W. The order of the fields is D gene, J gene, V gene, clone size, CDR3 DNA, CDR3 protein. The D gene is left open where the match is weak. Some rows have no size entry. The others give once, few or many, or a class for an expanded clone.

. | TRBJ1-2 | TRBV6-1 | . | TGTGCCAGCAAACGAATGGGGCAGAGCTATGGCTACACCTTC | CASKRMGQSYGYTF
. | TRBJ2-6 | TRBV27 | . | TGTGCCAGCAGTTTATACCCGAGTGGGCCCGGGGCCAACGTCCTGACTTTC | CASSLYPSGPGANVLTF
TRBD1 | TRBJ1-1 | TRBV18 | . | TGTGCCAGCTCACTAATAACAGGGGGTTTTACGAACACTGAAGCTTTCTTT | CASSLITGGFTNTEAFF
. | TRBJ2-7 | TRBV21-1 | . | . | CASSKFAPGARGSYEQYF
TRBD1 | TRBJ1-1 | TRBV6-8 | . | TGTGACAAAGTAAAGGGACAGGGGAACAAGAACACTGAAGCTTTCTTT | CDKVKGQGNKNTEAFF
. | TRBJ2-5 | TRBV7-3 | . | TGTGCCAGCAGCGTACGGCCCGGGAGCCAAGAGACCCAGTACTTC | CASSVRPGSQETQYF
TRBD1 | TRBJ1-5 | TRBV30 | . | TGTGCCTGGAGGGGACAGGGTGATCAGCCCCAGCATTTT | CAWRGQGDQPQHF
TRBD1 | TRBJ2-7 | TRBV7-9 | . | TGTGCCACGGCCACCGGGACAGGGTACTACGAGCAGTACTTC | CATATGTGYYEQYF
. | TRBJ1-4 | TRBV7-9 | . | TGTGCCAGCAGCCGGGGGACTAATGAAAAACTGTTTTTT | CASSRGTNEKLFF
TRBD2 | TRBJ2-7 | TRBV6-1 | . | TGTGCCAGCGCTGGGGGGGAGGGCTACGAGCAGTACTTC | CASAGGEGYEQYF
. | TRBJ2-5 | TRBV5-8 | . | TGTGCCAGCCGGTCTTCACAAGAGACCCAGTACTTC | CASRSSQETQYF
. | TRBJ2-7 | TRBV25-1 | . | TGTGCCAGCAGTAATTCGCGGGGACCTCCTTACGAGCAGTACTTC | CASSNSRGPPYEQYF
. | TRBJ1-2 | TRBV5-1 | . | TGCGCCAGCAGCTCCGGGACTCCGACTAACTATGGCTACACCTTC | CASSSGTPTNYGYTF
. | TRBJ1-2 | TRBV27 | . | TGTGCCAGCACCCAGAACAGGGTGACCCATGGCTACACCTTC | CASTQNRVTHGYTF
. | TRBJ2-7 | TRBV7-3 | . | TGTGCCAGCAGCCCCCCCGGGGGCTACGAGCAGTACTTC | CASSPPGGYEQYF
TRBD1 | TRBJ2-7 | TRBV11-2 | . | TGTGCCAGCAGTCCGGGACAGGTGATTTACTACGAGCAGTACTTC | CASSPGQVIYYEQYF
. | TRBJ1-4 | TRBV7-2 | . | TGTGCCAGCAGCTTACCCCGCCGGGGGTTAGATGAAAAACTGTTTTTT | CASSLPRRGLDEKLFF
. | TRBJ2-1 | TRBV11-3 | once | TGTGCCAGCAGCTCCCCCGGACCCCCAGCGGGTGAGCAGTTCTTC | CASSSPGPPAGEQFF
. | TRBJ1-5 | TRBV21-1 | . | TGTGCCAGCAGAAGCGAAAAGGATCAGCCCCAGCATTTT | CASRSEKDQPQHF
TRBD1 | TRBJ1-1 | TRBV25-1 | few | TGTGCCAGCAGCTACAGGGGAGAAGCTTTCTTT | CASSYRGEAFF
. | TRBJ2-7 | TRBV30 | . | TGTGCCTGGAGTATGCAGTACGAGCAGTACTTC | CAWSMQYEQYF
TRBD2 | TRBJ2-5 | TRBV4-3 | . | TGCGCCAGCAGCCAAGGGGGACTAGCGGGAGTAGAGACCCAGTACTTC | CASSQGGLAGVETQYF
TRBD2 | TRBJ2-2 | TRBV10-3 | . | TGTGCCATCAGTGAGTCGGCGGGGAGGGTGTCTCCCGGGGAGCTGTTTTTT | CAISESAGRVSPGELFF
. | TRBJ2-7 | TRBV28 | once | TGTGCCAGCGACCCGACCTCCCGGAGGAAAACGCAGTACGAGCAGTACTTC | CASDPTSRRKTQYEQYF
. | TRBJ2-7 | TRBV19 | . | TGTGCCAGTAGTCCACGGACAGTCGAGGAACCCCACGAGCAGTACTTC | CASSPRTVEEPHEQYF
. | TRBJ1-4 | TRBV5-8 | . | TGTGCCAGCAGCTTGGTACAGGGATCGACTAATGAAAAACTGTTTTTT | CASSLVQGSTNEKLFF
TRBD2 | TRBJ2-2 | TRBV4-1 | . | TGCGCCAGCAGCCAAGCCAAAGCGGGAGTTGTCACCGGGGAGCTGTTTTTT | CASSQAKAGVVTGELFF